This T cell receptor (beta chain) was observed in a study of cytomegalovirus exposure and HLA in healthy donors. Study background: Early release data held around 80 million unique TCRs from HLA-typed donors. Notes on the study in general: Most likely, a cluster of highly shared sequence variants arose as a sequencing artifact. A later analysis found common viral pathogens apparently linked to several of the most significant clusters. Listed as cytomegalovirus-associated were 150 or so TCR beta chains.

Vbeta (60) and Jbeta (13) primers were used in the PCR. Sequencing used immunoSEQ multiplex PCR; TCRdb keeps in-frame clones, though not all of them. The profile shows 160,000 or so clones, around 80% of them singletons. This clone was observed a handful of times. The antigen remains unidentified. CDR3 length: 13 amino acids. Germline V CDR1 and CDR2: GTSNPN, SVGIG (reference sequence). The germline V and J ends were trimmed by 4 bases and 7 bases, with 11 bases remaining between them. V gene TRBV30 combines with J gene TRBJ1-6, with D possibly TRBD1 on 5 matching bases. Material for sequencing was PBMCs. The sequence came from a woman between 40 and 55 years old in good health and CMV-seropositive. The CDR3 sequence: CAWNLDINSPLHF. The DNA for the CDR3 is TGTGCCTGGAATCTGGACATAAATTCACCCCTCCACTTT.